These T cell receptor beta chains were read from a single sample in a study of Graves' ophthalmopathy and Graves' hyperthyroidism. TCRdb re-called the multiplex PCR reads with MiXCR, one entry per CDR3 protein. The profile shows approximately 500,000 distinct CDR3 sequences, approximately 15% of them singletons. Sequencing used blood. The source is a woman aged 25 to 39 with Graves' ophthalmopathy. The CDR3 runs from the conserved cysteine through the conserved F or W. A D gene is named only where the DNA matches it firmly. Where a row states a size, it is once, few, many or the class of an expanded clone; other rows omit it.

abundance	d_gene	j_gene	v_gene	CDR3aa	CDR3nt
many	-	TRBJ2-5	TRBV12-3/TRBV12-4	CASSLTLAMVTQYF	TGTGCCAGCAGTTTAACCCTGGCGATGGTGACCCAGTACTTC
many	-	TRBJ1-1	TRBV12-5	CASGPIRGSEAFF	TGTGCTAGTGGTCCCATTAGGGGTTCTGAAGCTTTCTTT
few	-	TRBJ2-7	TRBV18	CASSGVGGYEQYF	TGTGCCAGCTCAGGCGTCGGGGGCTACGAGCAGTACTTC
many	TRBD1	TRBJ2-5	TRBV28	CASYTSGQGLETQYF	TGTGCCAGCTACACCTCTGGACAGGGGTTAGAGACCCAGTACTTC
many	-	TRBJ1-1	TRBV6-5	CASSFGRRDVFF	TGTGCCAGCAGTTTCGGGCGGAGGGACGTTTTCTTT
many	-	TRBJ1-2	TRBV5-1	CASSLGNRRNDGYTF	TGCGCCAGCAGCTTGGGGAACAGGAGGAACGATGGCTACACCTTC
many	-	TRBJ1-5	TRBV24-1	CATSAASNQPQHF	TGTGCCACCAGTGCAGCGAGCAATCAGCCCCAGCATTTT
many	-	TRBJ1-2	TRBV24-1	CATSDTGRWDGYTF	TGTGCCACCAGTGATACCGGGCGTTGGGATGGCTACACCTTC
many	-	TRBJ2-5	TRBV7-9	CASSRRQGVGTQYF	TGTGCCAGCAGCCGCCGGCAGGGCGTAGGGACCCAGTACTTC
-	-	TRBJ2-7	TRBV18	CASSPVTGRNEQYF	TGTGCCAGCTCACCTGTGACAGGGAGGAACGAGCAGTACTTC
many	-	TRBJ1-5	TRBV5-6	CASSFIKGDQPQHF	TGTGCCAGCAGCTTCATTAAAGGGGATCAGCCCCAGCATTTT
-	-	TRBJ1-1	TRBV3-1	CASSQERGKAFF	TGTGCCAGCAGCCAAGAGAGGGGAAAAGCTTTCTTT
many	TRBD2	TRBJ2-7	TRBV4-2	CASSVSNGLAGGREQYF	TGTGCCAGCAGCGTAAGTAATGGACTAGCGGGAGGGCGCGAGCAGTACTTC